These 9 T cell receptor beta chains originate from one sample sequenced in a study of cytomegalovirus exposure and HLA in healthy donors. 60 Vbeta and 13 Jbeta primers were used in PCR. Using immunoSEQ multiplex PCR, the repertoire was profiled, and TCRdb retains in-frame clones only, with some absent. Found here are hundreds of thousands of clones, more than 75% of them singletons; the top ten hold less than 4.5%. Sequenced material: PBMCs. Receptors originate from a male donor in good health and CMV-seronegative.

The chain recombines TRBV15 with TRBJ2-3; 8 bases map to TRBD1. The J segment lost 3 bases and the V segment lost 0 bases, leaving 5 bases of the junction unmatched. The CDR3 runs to 16 residues. Germline V CDR1 and CDR2: LNHNV, YYDKDF (reference sequence). CDR3 loop: CATSRDPRGRTDTQYF. In DNA form, the CDR3 reads TGTGCCACCAGCAGAGATCCCAGGGGGCGAACAGATACGCAGTATTTT.

This sequence joins TRBV28 and TRBJ1-4; 7 bases are a match to TRBD1. The CDR3 has 12 residues. The V gene end was trimmed by 7 bases and the J gene end by 8 bases; junction bases not matched to a gene: 4. CDR1 is MDHEN, CDR2 SYDVKM, per germline. CDR3 protein: CASTSRGEKLFF. The CDR3 coding sequence is TGTGCCAGCACCAGCAGGGGGGAAAAACTGTTTTTT. The full variable domain, its missing parts supplied by reference TRBV28 and TRBJ1-4, is DVKVTQSSRYLVKRTGEKVFLECVQDMDHENMFWYRQDPGLGLRLIYFSYDVKMKEKGDIPEGYSVSREKKERFSLILESASTNQTSMYLCASTSRGEKLFFGSGTQLSVL.

The CDR3: CASSMGDSRTNEAFF. The CDR3 DNA reads TGTGCCAGTAGTATGGGTGACAGTAGAACAAATGAAGCTTTCTTT. The chain carries TRBV19 and TRBJ1-1; perhaps TRBD1 as D (5 bases). Germline CDR1 and CDR2: LNHDA and SQIVND (reference sequence). V was trimmed by 3 bases and J by 7 bases, leaving 18 bases between them. The CDR3 loop spans 15 amino acids.

V usage is TRBV11-2 and J usage is TRBJ2-5, with 8 nucleotides matching TRBD2. The assigned J gene may be wrong: the sequence end matches TRBJ2-7 better. CDR1 is SGHAT and CDR2 is FQNNGV in the germline V gene. This CDR3 has 14 amino acids. The CDR3 coding sequence is TGTGCCAGCAGCGAGGGACTAGGGAGCTACGAGCAGTACTTC. It encodes CASSEGLGSYEQYF.

This clone occurred once. The chain combines TRBV27 with TRBJ2-5; 10 nucleotides match TRBD2. V shed 6 bases, J shed 7 bases, and the junction held 11 bases outside the gene matches. The CDR3 runs to 15 residues. In germline, CDR1 is MNHEY, CDR2 SMNVEV (reference sequence). This CDR3 is CASSQTTAGGGTQYF. In nucleotides, the CDR3 is TGTGCCAGCAGCCAGACGACAGCGGGAGGGGGGACCCAGTACTTC.

The V gene is TRBV10-2, the J gene TRBJ2-5; no firm D call. The J call may be in error: the DNA end matches TRBJ2-7 better. The CDR3 covers 14 residues. Germline CDR1 is WSHSY and CDR2 is SAAADI. The CDR3 region is CASSESMTFAEQYF. CDR3 sequence (DNA): TGCGCCAGCAGTGAGTCAATGACATTCGCCGAGCAGTACTTC.

This chain connects TRBV2 to TRBJ1-4, with 8 bases fitting TRBD1. Per germline, CDR1 SNHLY and CDR2 FYNNEI. This CDR3 has 15 residues. Unmatched junction bases numbered 8, after V lost 6 bases and J lost 5 bases. The CDR3 here is CASRYQGAANEKLFF. The CDR3, as DNA: TGTGCCAGCAGGTATCAGGGGGCGGCAAATGAAAAACTGTTTTTT.

This chain connects TRBV6-5 to TRBJ2-1, with 8 bases lining up with TRBD2. CDR1 is MNHEY and CDR2 is SVGAGI in the germline V gene. The J segment lost 4 bases and the V segment lost 7 bases, leaving 6 bases of the junction unmatched. This CDR3 region has 14 residues. The CDR3 loop is CASTGGPYYNEQFF. The CDR3 DNA sequence: TGTGCCAGCACGGGGGGGCCGTATTACAATGAGCAGTTCTTC.

V gene TRBV5-8 combines with J gene TRBJ1-5; possibly TRBD1 for D (5 bases). This CDR3 has 15 residues. Per germline, CDR1 SGHTS and CDR2 YDEGEE. V lost 0 bases and J lost 10, with 17 bases in between. The CDR3 nucleotides read TGTGCCAGCAGCTTGGGACACTCGAGGGGAGGTCCCCAGCATTTT. Its translation: CASSLGHSRGGPQHF.